The subject of this entry is one TCR beta chain. Its antigen is currently unknown. The sample is drawn from a study of T cell responses to AZD1222 COVID-19 vaccine. V gave up 1 base and J gave up 6 bases, with 12 bases separating them. The CDR3 contains 14 residues. Germline V gene sequence: CDR1 SGHTA, CDR2 FQGNSA. Produced via immunoSEQ multiplex PCR; TCRdb's table is partial and in-frame only. The sample yields approximately 150,000 clones, 93% seen once. General observations from the study: There were repertoire samples only from the period after the peak T cell response. Just a handful of AZD1222 recipients were seropositive at baseline. The donors showed a predominance of white British ancestry and of females, with possible underestimation of clonal diversity. Spike-wide vaccine-associated CD4 TCRs dominated at 160-218 and 743-854.

The chain has TRBV7-2 and TRBJ1-2; a weak D match, TRBD1 (6 bases). Sample: peripheral blood, taken on day 0 of AZD1222 vaccination. This clonotype was obtained from an adult in good health. The CDR3 region has the DNA TGTGCCAGCAGCTTAGTTATGGGGGGCCATGGCTACACCTTC. Its translation is CASSLVMGGHGYTF.